This TCR beta chain was sequenced during a study of shared clonotypes between healthy human individuals. The wider study: The donor group consisted of two women and three men, aged 18 to 49.

Clones were sequenced by immunoSEQ multiplex PCR, and TCRdb holds only the in-frame ones, with some missing. Of around 1.1 million clones listed, approximately 75% are singletons. Trimming pared 6 bases from V and 0 bases from J, leaving 14 bases between. The CDR3 has 15 residues. Germline assignment: CDR1 MDHEN and CDR2 SYDVKM. The study, taken as a whole, reports: Generally, estimated richness proved larger in naive subsets than it did in memory subsets.

Healthy HIV-negative adults without recent acute infections or vaccinations served as donors. As for this clone: Its antigen is still unknown.

The chain couples TRBV28 to TRBJ1-2; D unresolved. The receptor comes from a man aged 18 to 29 in good health. Some clones in this sample may be carry-over from other donors' samples. The specimen was memory CD4+ T cells from PBMCs. Subset in this sample: CD45RA-negative fraction. CDR3 bases: TGTGCCAGCAGCGCCTTGAGATCCGCTAACTATGGCTACACCTTC. Protein product: CASSALRSANYGYTF.